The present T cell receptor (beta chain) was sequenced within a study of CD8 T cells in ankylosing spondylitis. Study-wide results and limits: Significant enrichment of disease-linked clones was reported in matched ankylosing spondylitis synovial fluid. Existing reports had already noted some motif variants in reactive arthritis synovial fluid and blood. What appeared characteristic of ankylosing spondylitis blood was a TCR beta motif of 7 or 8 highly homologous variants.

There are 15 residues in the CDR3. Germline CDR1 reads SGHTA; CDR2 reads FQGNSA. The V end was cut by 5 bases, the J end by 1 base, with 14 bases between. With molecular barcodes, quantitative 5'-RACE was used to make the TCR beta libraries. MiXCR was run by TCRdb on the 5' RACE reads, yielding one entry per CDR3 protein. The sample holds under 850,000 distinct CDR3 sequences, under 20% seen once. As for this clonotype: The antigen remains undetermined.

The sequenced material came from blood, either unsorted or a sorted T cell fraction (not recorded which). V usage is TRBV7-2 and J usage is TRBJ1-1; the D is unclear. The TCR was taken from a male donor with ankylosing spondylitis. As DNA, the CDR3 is TGTGCCAGCAGCGCCCGGACGACCGGGAACACTGAAGCTTTCTTT. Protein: CASSARTTGNTEAFF.